Below are 13 T cell receptor beta chains sequenced from a single sample in a study of blood T cell repertoires in COVID-19. TCRdb keeps only in-frame clones here, not all; method: immunoSEQ multiplex PCR. The sample yields 130,000 to 150,000 clones, 75% to 90% seen once. Material: peripheral blood. These receptors came from a woman in her sixties with COVID-19, enrolled during active disease.

The chain joins TRBV7-9 to TRBJ1-2, with 7 positions matching TRBD1. CDR1 and CDR2 (germline): SEHNR, FQNEAQ (reference sequence). The CDR3 is 19 residues long. V dropped 4 bases and J dropped 0; count of bases not matched to a gene: 17. CDR3 DNA sequence: TGTGCCAGCAGCTACTTATACAGGGACAGCGATAGGGCTAACTATGGCTACACCTTC. Translated, it gives CASSYLYRDSDRANYGYTF.

This clone was seen only once. The rearrangement links TRBV19 to TRBJ2-5; tentatively, D is TRBD1 (6 bases). The CDR3 has 15 residues. CDR1 and CDR2 from the germline V gene are LNHDA and SQIVND (reference sequence). The ends were cut back, 3 bases at V and 4 bases at J, with 15 bases in the middle. The CDR3 loop reads CASSIGRGVSETQYF. The CDR3 DNA reads as TGTGCCAGTAGTATCGGCAGGGGAGTTTCAGAGACCCAGTACTTC.

This clone appeared a single time. The chain couples TRBV4-2 to TRBJ1-1; TRBD1 aligns across 7 bases. The length of the CDR3 is 12 residues. The ends lost 3 bases at V and 5 bases at J; junction bases unmatched: 0. Germline V gene data show CDR1 as LGHNA and CDR2 as YNFKEQ. The CDR3 reads CASSQDRTEAFF. The CDR3 nucleotides read TGTGCCAGCAGCCAGGACAGGACTGAAGCTTTCTTT.

The rearrangement uses TRBV7-3 and TRBJ2-1; 7 bases agree with TRBD1. Looked up from germline, CDR1 is SGHTA and CDR2 is FQGTGA. The CDR3 covers 12 residues. J was trimmed by 16 bases and V by 5 bases; bases with no gene match: 11. This CDR3 reads CASSLRGTEKFF. The CDR3, as DNA: TGTGCCAGCAGCCTAAGGGGGACAGAAAAATTCTTC.

The sample holds a few counts of this clone. The V gene is TRBV18, the J gene TRBJ2-7; 8 bases match TRBD2. The V segment lost 5 bases and the J segment 2 bases; nucleotides outside the gene matches: 8. Germline CDR1 reads KGHSH; CDR2 reads LQKENI. The CDR3 sequence is 15 residues long. CDR3: CASSTNGGGTYEQYF. The CDR3 bases are TGTGCCAGCTCAACAAACGGGGGGGGAACCTACGAGCAGTACTTC.

This chain links TRBV27 with TRBJ1-2, with TRBD1 matching 9 bases. This CDR3 has 17 residues. After removal of 3 bases from V and 3 bases from J, the junction contained 11 bases not matched to a gene. Germline lookup yields CDR1 MNHEY and CDR2 SMNVEV (reference sequence). CDR3 sequence (DNA): TGTGCCAGCAGTTTGTCGGGCTGGACAGGGGCCGACTATGGCTACACCTTC. Translation: CASSLSGWTGADYGYTF.

This clone turned up a few times. The chain employs TRBV4-2 and TRBJ1-1; the D gene is possibly TRBD1 (6 bases). The CDR3 totals 15 residues. Germline CDR1 reads LGHNA; CDR2 reads YNFKEQ. Trimming pared 1 base from V and 3 bases from J, leaving 12 bases between. The CDR3 DNA sequence: TGTGCCAGCAGCCAAGGAGGGGGTGCTGACACTGAAGCTTTCTTT. Its protein is CASSQGGGADTEAFF.

V gene TRBV10-2 combines with J gene TRBJ2-5, with D maybe TRBD2 (7 bases). CDR3 length: 14 amino acids. The V end lost 4 bases, the J end lost 5 bases, and 14 bases lay between the germline ends. Germline CDR1 is WSHSY and CDR2 is SAAADI. In nucleotides, the CDR3 is TGCGCCAGCAGTGGACAGGCCGGGGGGGAGACCCAGTACTTC. Amino acid sequence: CASSGQAGGETQYF.

The V gene is TRBV12-1, the J gene TRBJ2-2; the D call TRBD2 from the table was never checked on the DNA. TRBV12-1 is a pseudogene locus. CDR3 length: 15 amino acids. The CDR3, as DNA: TGTGCCAGCAGCCGCGGGGGGCCGAGCACCGGGGAGCTGTTTTTT. Protein product: CASSRGGPSTGELFF.

The chain couples TRBV6-5 to TRBJ1-1; maybe TRBD1 (6 bases). V was clipped by 5 bases and J by 5 bases, with 9 bases between them. The CDR3 is 12 residues long. Germline V CDR1 and CDR2: MNHEY, SVGAGI. The CDR3 sequence is CASSTGTTEAFF. In nucleotides, the CDR3 is TGTGCCAGCAGTACAGGGACAACTGAAGCTTTCTTT.

Here the CDR3 reads CASSQGTGLQETQYF. The CDR3, as DNA: TGCGCCAGCAGCCAAGGTACAGGGCTCCAAGAGACCCAGTACTTC. The rearrangement uses TRBV4-1 and TRBJ2-5, with D perhaps matching TRBD1 (6 bases). Germline values: CDR1 MGHRA, CDR2 YSYEKL. Between the trimmed V and J ends, which lost 1 base and 1 base, there was a span of 10 bases. The length of the CDR3 is 15 residues.

This clone was picked up a small number of times. The V and J genes are TRBV29-1 and TRBJ1-5, with 11 bases aligning to TRBD1. This CDR3 contains 16 residues. Unmatched junction bases numbered 9, after V lost 6 bases and J lost 2 bases. Germline CDR1 SQVTM, CDR2 ANQGSEA. This chain's CDR3 is CSVTGTGGLGNQPQHF. DNA of the CDR3: TGCAGCGTAACCGGGACAGGGGGTCTTGGCAATCAGCCCCAGCATTTT.

The gene calls are TRBV5-1 and TRBJ1-4; D gene uncertain. Trimming removed 4 bases from V and 7 bases from J, with 17 bases in between. Germline CDR1 SGHRS, CDR2 YFSETQ. This CDR3 has 15 residues. This CDR3 reads CASSSRRAPGEKLFF. CDR3 coding DNA: TGCGCCAGCAGCAGTAGGAGGGCTCCTGGTGAAAAACTGTTTTTT. Full variable domain (missing parts from reference TRBV5-1 and TRBJ1-4): KAGVTQTPRYLIKTRGQQVTLSCSPISGHRSVSWYQQTPGQGLQFLFEYFSETQRNKGNFPGRFSGRQFSNSRSEMNVSTLELGDSALYLCASSSRRAPGEKLFFGSGTQLSVL.